This TCR beta chain emerged from a study of T cell changes during pregnancy in multiple sclerosis. The ends were cut back, 6 bases at V and 6 bases at J, with 17 bases in the middle. Per germline, CDR1 SGHTA and CDR2 FQGNSA. CDR3 size: 14 residues. TCRdb's copy holds only in-frame clones and misses some; the assay was immunoSEQ multiplex PCR. The sample carries approximately 130,000 clones, 90% to 98% recorded once. The sequenced sample was peripheral blood, obtained after pregnancy. The V and J genes are TRBV7-2 and TRBJ1-1; D unclear. This clonotype originated in a female donor with multiple sclerosis, enrolled in a pregnancy study. This chain's CDR3 is CASRPLVADSEAFF. Written as DNA, the CDR3 is TGTGCCAGCAGGCCTCTGGTCGCGGACTCTGAAGCTTTCTTT.